The clone carrying this TCR beta chain was detected only once. The source of the sample is a study of blood T cell repertoires in COVID-19. In the study overall: The study drew acute and convalescent COVID-19 samples from the United States, Italy and Spain.

The table came from immunoSEQ multiplex PCR; TCRdb's copy has only in-frame clones and leaves some out. The data show about 330,000 clones, with around four fifths seen just once and 1.2% held by the top ten. Germline V CDR1 and CDR2: SGHRS, YFSETQ. This CDR3 is 15 amino acids long. The germline V and J ends were trimmed by 0 bases and 4 bases, with 14 bases remaining between them. This clonotype was obtained from a woman between 50 and 59 years old with acute or convalescent COVID-19. The gene calls are TRBV5-1 and TRBJ2-7, with a weak D call TRBD2 (5 bases). The sample taken for sequencing was peripheral blood. As DNA, the CDR3 is TGCGCCAGCAGCTTGGTTGGTAGCGTTACGTACGAGCAGTACTTC. Protein product: CASSLVGSVTYEQYF. Together with reference TRBV5-1 and TRBJ2-7, the CDR3 gives the full variable domain: KAGVTQTPRYLIKTRGQQVTLSCSPISGHRSVSWYQQTPGQGLQFLFEYFSETQRNKGNFPGRFSGRQFSNSRSEMNVSTLELGDSALYLCASSLVGSVTYEQYFGPGTRLTVT.